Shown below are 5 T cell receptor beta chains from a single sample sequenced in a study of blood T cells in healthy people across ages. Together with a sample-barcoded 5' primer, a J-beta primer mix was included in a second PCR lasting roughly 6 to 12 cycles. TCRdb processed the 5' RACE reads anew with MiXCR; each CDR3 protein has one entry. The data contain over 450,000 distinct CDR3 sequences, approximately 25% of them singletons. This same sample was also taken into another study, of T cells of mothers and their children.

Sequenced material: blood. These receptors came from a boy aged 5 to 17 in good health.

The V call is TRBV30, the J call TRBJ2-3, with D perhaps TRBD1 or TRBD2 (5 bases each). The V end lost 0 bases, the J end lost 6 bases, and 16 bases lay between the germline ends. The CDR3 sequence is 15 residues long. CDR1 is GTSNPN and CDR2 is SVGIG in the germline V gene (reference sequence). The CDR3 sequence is CAWSVLGDLYDTQYF. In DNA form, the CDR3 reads TGTGCCTGGAGTGTACTGGGGGACCTTTACGATACGCAGTATTTT.

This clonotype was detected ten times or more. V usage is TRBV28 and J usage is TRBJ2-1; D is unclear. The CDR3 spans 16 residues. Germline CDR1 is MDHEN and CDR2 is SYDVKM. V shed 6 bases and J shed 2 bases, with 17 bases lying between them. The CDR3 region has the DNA TGTGCCAGCAGCCTTTTACAAGGGCACACCTACAATGAGCAGTTCTTC. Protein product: CASSLLQGHTYNEQFF.

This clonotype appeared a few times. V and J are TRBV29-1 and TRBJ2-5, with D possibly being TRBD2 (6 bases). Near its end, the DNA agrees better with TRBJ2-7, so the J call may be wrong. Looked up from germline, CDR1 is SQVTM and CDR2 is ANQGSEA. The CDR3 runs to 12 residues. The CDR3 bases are TGCAGCGCTATTGGAGGGTCCTACGAGCAGTACTTC. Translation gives CSAIGGSYEQYF.

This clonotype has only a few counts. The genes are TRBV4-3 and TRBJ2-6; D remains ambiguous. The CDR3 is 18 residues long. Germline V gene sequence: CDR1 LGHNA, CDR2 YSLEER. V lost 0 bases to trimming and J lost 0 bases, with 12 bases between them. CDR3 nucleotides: TGCGCCAGCAGCCAAGATTTCCAGGCGGTCTCTGGGGCCAACGTCCTGACTTTC. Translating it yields CASSQDFQAVSGANVLTF.

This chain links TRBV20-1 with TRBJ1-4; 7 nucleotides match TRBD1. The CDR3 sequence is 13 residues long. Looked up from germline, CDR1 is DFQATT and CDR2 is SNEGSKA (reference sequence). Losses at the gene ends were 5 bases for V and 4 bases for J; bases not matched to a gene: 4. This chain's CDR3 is CSAAGTVNEKLFF. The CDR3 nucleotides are TGCAGTGCTGCCGGGACAGTTAATGAAAAACTGTTTTTT.